One sample yielded the 2 T cell receptor beta chains listed below, sequenced in a study of CD8 T cells in Susac syndrome. Roughly 0.5 to 1 ug RNA was reverse transcribed with random hexamers. One entry per CDR3 protein results from TCRdb running MiXCR on the immunoSEQ multiplex PCR reads. The repertoire holds around 150,000 distinct CDR3 sequences, approximately 95% seen once, with over 0.1% in the top ten. Material: CD4+ T cells from PBMCs. Receptors originate from a human donor with multiple sclerosis.

This rearrangement joins TRBV9 to TRBJ2-7, with TRBD2 as a possible D gene (5 bases). The V gene's germline CDR1 is SGDLS and CDR2 YYNGEE. Trimming took off 0 bases at V and 6 bases at J, with 10 bases between the two ends. CDR3 length equals 13 residues. CDR3 coding DNA: TGTGCCAGCAGCGTAGCTGGACGGGGCGAGCAGTACTTC. Its protein is CASSVAGRGEQYF.

The rearrangement uses TRBV7-2 and TRBJ2-2; no definite D call. The CDR3 sequence is 14 residues long. Trimming removed 0 bases from V and 2 bases from J, with 4 bases in between. Looked up from germline, CDR1 is SGHTA and CDR2 is FQGNSA. The CDR3 loop reads CASSLALNTGELFF. The CDR3 bases are TGTGCCAGCAGCTTAGCACTTAACACCGGGGAGCTGTTTTTT.